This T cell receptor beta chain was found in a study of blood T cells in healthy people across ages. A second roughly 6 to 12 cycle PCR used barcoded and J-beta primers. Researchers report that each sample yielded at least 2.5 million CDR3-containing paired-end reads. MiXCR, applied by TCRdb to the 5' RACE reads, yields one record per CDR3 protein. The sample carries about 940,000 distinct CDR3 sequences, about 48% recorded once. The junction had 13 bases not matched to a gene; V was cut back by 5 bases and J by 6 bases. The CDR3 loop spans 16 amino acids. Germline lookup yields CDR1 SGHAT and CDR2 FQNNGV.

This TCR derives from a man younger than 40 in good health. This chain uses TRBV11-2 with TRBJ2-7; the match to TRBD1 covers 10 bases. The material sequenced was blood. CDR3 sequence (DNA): TGTGCCAGCAGCCTACTGGGACAGGGGCGTCTTTTCGAGCAGTACTTC. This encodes CASSLLGQGRLFEQYF.